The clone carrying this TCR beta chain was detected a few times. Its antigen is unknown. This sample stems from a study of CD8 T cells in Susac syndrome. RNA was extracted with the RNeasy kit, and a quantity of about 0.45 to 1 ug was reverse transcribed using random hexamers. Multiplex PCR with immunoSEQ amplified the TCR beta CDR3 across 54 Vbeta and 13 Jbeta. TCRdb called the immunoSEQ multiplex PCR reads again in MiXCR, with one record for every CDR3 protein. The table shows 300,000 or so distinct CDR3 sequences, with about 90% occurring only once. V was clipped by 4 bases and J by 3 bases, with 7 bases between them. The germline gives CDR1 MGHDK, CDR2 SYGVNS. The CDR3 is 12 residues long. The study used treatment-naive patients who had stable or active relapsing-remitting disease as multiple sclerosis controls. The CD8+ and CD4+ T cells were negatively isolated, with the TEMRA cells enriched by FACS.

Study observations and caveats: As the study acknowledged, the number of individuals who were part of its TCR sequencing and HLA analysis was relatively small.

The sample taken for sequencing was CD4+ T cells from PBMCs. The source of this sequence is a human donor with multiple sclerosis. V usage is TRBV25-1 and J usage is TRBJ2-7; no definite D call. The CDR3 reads CASSGQVYEQYF. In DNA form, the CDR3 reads TGTGCCAGCAGTGGCCAGGTCTACGAGCAGTACTTC.